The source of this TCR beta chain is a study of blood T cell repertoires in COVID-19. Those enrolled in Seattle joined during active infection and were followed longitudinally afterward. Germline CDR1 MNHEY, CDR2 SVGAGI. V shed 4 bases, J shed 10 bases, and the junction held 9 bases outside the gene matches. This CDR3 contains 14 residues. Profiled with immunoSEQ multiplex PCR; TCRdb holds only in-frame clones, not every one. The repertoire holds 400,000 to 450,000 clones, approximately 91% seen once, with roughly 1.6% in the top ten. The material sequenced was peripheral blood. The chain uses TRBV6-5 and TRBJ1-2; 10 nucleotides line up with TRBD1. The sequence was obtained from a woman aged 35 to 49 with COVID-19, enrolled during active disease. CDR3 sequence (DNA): TGTGCCAGCAGTTTATCCGAGACAGGGGGCTTCTACACCTTC. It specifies CASSLSETGGFYTF.